These 29 T cell receptor beta chains originate from one sample sequenced in a study of blood T cell repertoires in COVID-19 (dated by TCRdb to about 2020). The method behind the library was the immunoSEQ multiplex PCR assay. Imported from immuneACCESS, the table was reduced by TCRdb to in-frame sequences with V and J called. These copies leave out some clones; in studies compared against another copy, an unresolved V gene accounts for under half, and the cause of the remainder is not known. In all, the sample holds under 250,000 clones, and approximately 89% of those were seen once. Jointly, the top ten make up around 1.7% of the sample. Sequencing was carried out using peripheral blood. The receptors here all came from a woman in her sixties who had recovered from COVID-19.

The rearrangement links TRBV28 to TRBJ1-2; 7 nucleotides line up with TRBD1. CDR1 is MDHEN and CDR2 is SYDVKM in the germline V gene. The length of the CDR3 is 15 residues. V was clipped by 1 base and J by 8 bases; unmatched bases: 10. CDR3 coding DNA: TGTGCCAGCAGTTTATTCTTTACAGGGGATCAAGGCTACACCTTC. This sequence encodes CASSLFFTGDQGYTF.

The V call is TRBV5-1, the J call TRBJ2-1, with 8 positions matching TRBD2. Losses at the gene ends were 4 bases for V and 8 bases for J; bases not matched to a gene: 11. Germline V gene data show CDR1 as SGHRS and CDR2 as YFSETQ. CDR3 length equals 15 residues. This CDR3 reads CASSPVGGGNYEQFF. The CDR3 DNA reads TGCGCCAGCAGCCCGGTAGGCGGGGGGAATTATGAGCAGTTCTTC.

The chain combines TRBV14 with TRBJ1-2, with D possibly matching TRBD1 (6 bases). The CDR3 covers 15 residues. Between the trimmed V and J ends, which lost 1 base and 3 bases, there was a span of 12 bases. Germline CDR1 and CDR2: SGHDN and FVKESK. The CDR3 protein is CASSQVQGIHYGYTF. The CDR3 nucleotides are TGTGCCAGCAGCCAAGTCCAGGGGATCCACTATGGCTACACCTTC.

The chain is built from TRBV11-2 and TRBJ2-1; 16 bases fit TRBD2. Germline loops: CDR1 SGHAT, CDR2 FQNNGV. The CDR3 spans 15 residues. With 3 bases clipped from V and 11 bases from J, the junction kept 4 bases outside the gene matches. The CDR3 loop is CASSLGTSGGAQQFF. The CDR3 DNA reads TGTGCCAGCAGCTTGGGGACTAGCGGGGGGGCGCAGCAGTTCTTC.

The chain's CDR3 is CASSEAVRRGEAFF. The CDR3 bases are TGTGCCAGCAGTGAAGCTGTTCGGAGGGGTGAAGCTTTCTTT. The rearrangement uses TRBV6-1 and TRBJ1-1; the D gene is possibly TRBD1 (5 bases). The CDR3 has 14 residues. Germline V gives CDR1 MNHNS, CDR2 SASEGT. The germline V and J ends were trimmed by 0 bases and 7 bases, with 12 bases remaining between them.

J is TRBJ1-4 and V is TRBV7-2; D gene unclear. The CDR3 is made up of 15 amino acids. Trimming removed 5 bases at V and 7 bases at J, with 17 bases between. CDR1 is SGHTA, CDR2 FQGNSA, per germline. In nucleotides, the CDR3 is TGTGCCAGCAGCCCCGGAGGTAGCCAAAGTGAAAAACTGTTTTTT. Amino acids: CASSPGGSQSEKLFF.

The chain employs TRBV5-1 and TRBJ2-2, with 7 bases identical to TRBD1. This CDR3 is 15 amino acids long. Germline CDR1 is SGHRS and CDR2 is YFSETQ. V was clipped by 4 bases and J by 3 bases; unmatched bases: 6. The CDR3 DNA reads TGCGCCAGCAGCCAGAGACAGGGCGACACCGGGGAGCTGTTTTTT. This translates into CASSQRQGDTGELFF.

As for this clone: One end of the junction is discordant with germline, which a read error may explain. The J gene is TRBJ1-2, the V gene TRBV7-2; 9 bases match TRBD1. The germline gives CDR1 SGHTA, CDR2 FQGNSA. CDR3 size: 13 residues. The CDR3 DNA follows: TGTGCCAGCAGCCTAGCGGGACAGGGAGCCTACACCTTC. Translating gives CASSLAGQGAYTF.

This rearrangement joins TRBV11-2 to TRBJ2-1; weak D call: TRBD1 (7 bases). The V gene lost 5 bases and the J gene lost 2 bases, with 16 bases spanning the gap. CDR1 is SGHAT and CDR2 is FQNNGV in the germline V gene. This CDR3 comprises 16 residues. The CDR3 DNA reads as TGTGCCAGCAGCGCAACGGGGGACAGAACCTACAATGAGCAGTTCTTC. Amino acids: CASSATGDRTYNEQFF. Based on the CDR3 plus reference TRBV11-2 and TRBJ2-1, the full variable domain is EAGVAQSPRYKIIEKRQSVAFWCNPISGHATLYWYQQILGQGPKLLIQFQNNGVVDDSQLPKDRFSAERLKGVDSTLKIQPAKLEDSAVYLCASSATGDRTYNEQFFGPGTRLTVL.

CDR3 nucleotide sequence: TGTGCCAGCTCAGCCCTCAACTGGGGGACAGGGGGCGCGAACACTGAAGCTTTCTTT. Its protein product is CASSALNWGTGGANTEAFF. The chain employs TRBV18 and TRBJ1-1, with TRBD1 identical over 12 bases. CDR3 size: 19 residues. J gave up 1 base and V 5 bases, and 14 bases lay outside the gene matches. Germline assignment: CDR1 KGHSH and CDR2 LQKENI.

The chain uses TRBV6-1 and TRBJ1-4; no clear D gene. CDR1 MNHNS and CDR2 SASEGT come from the germline V gene. Trimming left V 3 bases short and J 5 bases short, with 7 bases between. The CDR3 covers 13 residues. The CDR3 region is CASSEQMNEKLFF. In nucleotides, the CDR3 is TGTGCCAGCAGTGAGCAGATGAATGAAAAACTGTTTTTT.

The chain employs TRBV3-1 (or the pseudogene TRBV3-2) and TRBJ2-3; D gene unclear. V was shortened by 5 bases and J by 4 bases, with 4 bases between the two germline ends. The germline V gene encodes CDR1 LGHDT and CDR2 YNNKEL (reference sequence). The CDR3 consists of 11 residues. The CDR3 sequence is CASSSSDTQYF. In DNA, the CDR3 is TGTGCCAGCAGCTCCTCAGATACGCAGTATTTT.

V usage is TRBV10-3 and J usage is TRBJ2-2; 15 positions match TRBD2. The V gene end was trimmed by 6 bases and the J gene end by 4 bases; junction bases not matched to a gene: 9. Looked up from germline, CDR1 is ENHRY and CDR2 is SYGVKD. The CDR3 loop spans 18 amino acids. The CDR3 bases are TGTGCCATCAGAAGGACTAGCGGGGGGGCAACGGTCACCGGGGAGCTGTTTTTT. This gives the protein CAIRRTSGGATVTGELFF.

The rearrangement links TRBV28 to TRBJ2-7, with 7 bases identical to TRBD1. The V and J ends lost 6 bases and 3 bases, in that order; junction bases with no gene match: 5. This CDR3 spans 13 amino acids. The germline gives CDR1 MDHEN, CDR2 SYDVKM. The CDR3 reads CASRRGGHYEQYF. DNA of the CDR3: TGTGCCAGCAGAAGAGGGGGCCACTACGAGCAGTACTTC.

This clone was found once. The chain employs TRBV5-1 and TRBJ1-1, with TRBD1 as a possible D gene (6 bases). CDR1 and CDR2 from the germline V gene are SGHRS and YFSETQ. V was pared by 0 bases and J by 3 bases, with 9 bases between. The CDR3 consists of 14 residues. CDR3 sequence (DNA): TGCGCCAGCAGCTTGGGGGGGCCAGACACTGAAGCTTTCTTT. It codes for CASSLGGPDTEAFF.

The chain uses TRBV3-1 (or the pseudogene TRBV3-2) and TRBJ1-1; TRBD1 might be the D (5 bases). Germline CDR1 is LGHDT and CDR2 is YNNKEL (reference sequence). The CDR3 is 15 residues long. V was pared by 7 bases and J by 0 bases, with 15 bases between. The CDR3 DNA reads as TGTGCCAGCAAAGCGGGGCTTTTAATGAACACTGAAGCTTTCTTT. Translated, it gives CASKAGLLMNTEAFF.

The chain uses TRBV11-1 and TRBJ1-2, with 8 bases that match TRBD1. Germline loops: CDR1 SGHAT, CDR2 FQDESV (reference sequence). CDR3 length: 15 amino acids. The junction had 8 bases not matched to a gene; V was cut back by 5 bases and J by 3 bases. The CDR3 spells CASSIVQGVHYGYTF. The CDR3 DNA reads TGTGCCAGCAGCATCGTACAGGGGGTGCACTATGGCTACACCTTC.

The CDR3 nucleotides are TGTGCCAGCAGTCCCGTGGGCCCCAGGGACAATGAGCAGTTCTTC. The encoded protein is CASSPVGPRDNEQFF. The rearrangement uses TRBV4-2 and TRBJ2-1; D perhaps matches TRBD1 (5 bases). Trimming removed 6 bases at V and 5 bases at J, with 17 bases between. Germline-derived CDR1 and CDR2 are LGHNA and YNFKEQ. The CDR3 totals 15 residues.

CDR3 in DNA: TGTGCCAGCAGCGCTTGGGACAGCTCTGGAAACACCATATATTTT. Its translation: CASSAWDSSGNTIYF. The chain joins TRBV9 to TRBJ1-3; TRBD1 matches 7 bases. There are 15 residues in the CDR3. Trimming took 3 bases from V and 0 from J; bases not matched to a gene: 3. Germline-derived CDR1 and CDR2 are SGDLS and YYNGEE.

J is TRBJ2-5 and V is TRBV14; D call uncertain. Trimming removed 1 base at V and 7 bases at J, with 4 bases between. This CDR3 contains 11 residues. Germline V lookup: CDR1 SGHDN, CDR2 FVKESK. The CDR3 region is CASSQAGTQYF. CDR3 nucleotide sequence: TGTGCCAGCAGCCAAGCGGGGACCCAGTACTTC.

The chain combines TRBV5-1 with TRBJ1-2; unclear D gene. V lost 5 bases to trimming and J lost 2 bases, with 13 bases between them. Germline assignment: CDR1 SGHRS and CDR2 YFSETQ. The CDR3 covers 14 residues. The CDR3 region is CASRLDGVNYGYTF. The CDR3 DNA is TGCGCCAGCAGACTGGACGGGGTAAACTATGGCTACACCTTC.

The J gene is TRBJ2-1, the V gene TRBV9, with a weak D call TRBD1 (5 bases). V shed 0 bases and J shed 7 bases, with 11 bases lying between them. This CDR3 has 14 amino acids. Per the germline V gene, CDR1 is SGDLS and CDR2 is YYNGEE. The CDR3 protein is CASSVANPGNEQFF. The CDR3 coding sequence is TGTGCCAGCAGCGTAGCAAATCCAGGGAATGAGCAGTTCTTC.

The gene calls are TRBV6-5 and TRBJ1-3, with D unclear. CDR1 and CDR2 (germline): MNHEY, SVGAGI. Between the trimmed V and J ends, which lost 6 bases and 8 bases, there was a span of 17 bases. This CDR3 spans 14 amino acids. The CDR3 region has the DNA TGTGCCAGCAGCCTCGGACTGACCCAGGACACCATATATTTT. Its translation is CASSLGLTQDTIYF.

The V call is TRBV19, the J call TRBJ1-2, with TRBD1 as a possible D gene (5 bases). The CDR3 has 14 residues. Trimming cost V 7 bases and J 8 bases, with 20 bases left between them. Germline V lookup: CDR1 LNHDA, CDR2 SQIVND (reference sequence). The CDR3 region has the DNA TGTGCCAGTAAAGAACCCCGGACGGGGGTGGGCTACACCTTC. This sequence encodes CASKEPRTGVGYTF.

This rearrangement joins TRBV11-3 to TRBJ2-1; D perhaps matches TRBD1 (5 bases). The CDR3 spans 13 residues. Germline assignment: CDR1 SGHNT and CDR2 YENEEA. The V and J ends lost 3 bases and 6 bases respectively, with 9 bases between them. CDR3 sequence: CASSFAGRNEQFF. In DNA form, the CDR3 reads TGTGCCAGCAGCTTTGCAGGGCGCAATGAGCAGTTCTTC.

The chain uses TRBV5-4 and TRBJ2-3; 13 bases line up with TRBD2. The V gene end was trimmed by 5 bases and the J gene end by 1 base; junction bases not matched to a gene: 4. The CDR3 contains 16 residues. CDR1 and CDR2 from the germline V gene are SGHNT and YYREEE (reference sequence). The CDR3 region has the DNA TGTGCCAGCAGGTGGGGGACTAGCGGGGGCACAGATACGCAGTATTTT. This gives the protein CASRWGTSGGTDTQYF.

This rearrangement joins TRBV3-1 (or the pseudogene TRBV3-2) to TRBJ2-5; TRBD2 might be the D (6 bases). Germline-derived CDR1 and CDR2 are LGHDT and YNNKEL (reference sequence). Trimming stripped 1 base from V and 0 bases from J, with 9 bases between. The CDR3 loop spans 15 amino acids. CDR3 in DNA: TGTGCCAGCAGCCAAGGCGGAGGGAACCAAGAGACCCAGTACTTC. Translating gives CASSQGGGNQETQYF.

The V call is TRBV14, the J call TRBJ1-4; D is possibly TRBD1 (6 bases). The CDR3 is made up of 16 amino acids. Trimming removed 1 base at V and 5 bases at J, with 14 bases between. Per the germline V gene, CDR1 is SGHDN and CDR2 is FVKESK. The CDR3 region has the DNA TGTGCCAGCAGCCAAGTACCATCAGGGGTGAATGAAAAACTGTTTTTT. Translating gives CASSQVPSGVNEKLFF.

The V gene is TRBV27, the J gene TRBJ2-3; 8 bases are a match to TRBD2. There are 15 residues in the CDR3. Germline values: CDR1 MNHEY, CDR2 SMNVEV (reference sequence). The J segment lost 6 bases and the V segment lost 4 bases, leaving 9 bases of the junction unmatched. CDR3 nucleotide sequence: TGTGCCAGCAGTTACGGATCCGGGGGGGTGGATACGCAGTATTTT. It codes for CASSYGSGGVDTQYF.